In this sample, the clone carrying this T cell receptor beta chain turned up a few times. The target antigen is unknown. The germline V and J ends were trimmed by 2 bases and 5 bases, with 9 bases remaining between them. Germline V gives CDR1 MDHEN, CDR2 SYDVKM. CDR3 length: 14 amino acids. MiXCR, applied by TCRdb to the reads, yields one record per CDR3 protein. The sample gives about 830,000 distinct CDR3 sequences, 30% to 35% of which show up once; 9.5% to 15% is in the top ten. This specimen comes from a study of T cell repertoires in cytomegalovirus infection. Study as a whole: Recently identified HLA-C-restricted and well-studied HLA-B-restricted CMV epitopes were used.

J is TRBJ1-4 and V is TRBV28; D is unclear. The clonotype originates from a human donor in good health (CMV status not recorded). Some clones in this sample may be carry-over from other donors' samples. The sample in question was cultured CD8+ T cells from PBMCs, obtained from culture after CMV antigen stimulation. The CDR3 here is CASSLQVPNEKLFF. CDR3 nucleotide sequence: TGTGCCAGCAGTTTACAAGTCCCAAATGAAAAACTGTTTTTT.